A single sample is the source of the 25 T cell receptor beta chains below, sequenced in a study of early T cells in non-severe SARS-CoV-2 infection. Using its own MiXCR run on the 5' RACE reads, TCRdb lists one record per CDR3 protein. The sample has approximately 65,000 distinct CDR3 sequences; approximately 10% are singletons. Specimen: whole blood, collected at baseline. These receptors originate from an adult who was a healthcare worker with PCR-confirmed SARS-CoV-2 infection or an uninfected control (not recorded which).

There are a few counts of this clonotype. The chain has TRBV5-4 and TRBJ1-1; D gene unclear. This CDR3 has 12 residues. Germline V gene lookup returns CDR1 SGHNT and CDR2 YYREEE (reference sequence). Trimming stripped 4 bases from V and 5 bases from J, with 9 bases between. CDR3 nucleotides: TGTGCCAGCAGCGTCGTTAATACTGAAGCTTTCTTT. Its translation: CASSVVNTEAFF. Full variable domain (remainder filled in from reference TRBV5-4 and TRBJ1-1): ETGVTQSPTHLIKTRGQQVTLRCSSQSGHNTVSWYQQALGQGPQFIFQYYREEENGRGNFPPRFSGLQFPNYSSELNVNALELDDSALYLCASSVVNTEAFFGQGTRLTVV.

V gene TRBV20-1 combines with J gene TRBJ1-3; D uncertain. Trimming removed 0 bases at V and 0 bases at J, with 6 bases between. The CDR3 is 14 residues long. CDR1 is DFQATT, CDR2 SNEGSKA, per germline (reference sequence). CDR3 sequence (DNA): TGCAGTGCTAGAGAGAGGAGCTCTGGAAACACCATATATTTT. Protein: CSARERSSGNTIYF.

The V call is TRBV4-3, the J call TRBJ2-7, with 9 bases fitting TRBD1. This CDR3 comprises 15 residues. V lost 2 bases and J lost 3; bases outside the gene matches: 5. Looked up from germline, CDR1 is LGHNA and CDR2 is YSLEER. CDR3 protein: CASSQSGTGIYEQYF. The CDR3 nucleotides are TGCGCCAGCAGCCAATCCGGGACAGGGATCTACGAGCAGTACTTC.

The J gene is TRBJ2-3, the V gene TRBV6-5, with 8 bases matching TRBD2. With V trimmed by 7 bases and J by 9 bases, 6 bases remained unmatched. Germline CDR1 reads MNHEY; CDR2 reads SVGAGI. This CDR3 has 12 residues. This chain's CDR3 is CASTDGGATQYF. In nucleotides, the CDR3 is TGTGCCAGCACCGACGGGGGGGCAACGCAGTATTTT.

This sequence joins TRBV30 and TRBJ2-7, with 7 bases fitting TRBD1. This CDR3 comprises 12 residues. V shed 4 bases, J shed 5 bases, and the junction held 5 bases outside the gene matches. The germline V gene encodes CDR1 GTSNPN and CDR2 SVGIG (reference sequence). This CDR3 reads CAWNRGSNEQYF. CDR3 bases: TGTGCCTGGAACAGGGGATCGAACGAGCAGTACTTC.

The chain couples TRBV7-2 to TRBJ2-7; no firm D call. Trimming pared 1 base from V and 2 bases from J, leaving 12 bases between. The CDR3 has 15 amino acids. Germline CDR1 SGHTA, CDR2 FQGNSA. For the CDR3, the DNA is TGTGCCAGCAGCTTAGTGGGGTCCCACCCCTACGAGCAGTACTTC. Translated: CASSLVGSHPYEQYF.

V is TRBV18 and J is TRBJ2-2; D is ambiguous. CDR3 length equals 14 residues. Deletions cut 5 bases from V and 1 base from J, with 8 bases between. Germline lookup yields CDR1 KGHSH and CDR2 LQKENI. The CDR3 is CASSDYMNTGELFF. In nucleotides, the CDR3 is TGTGCCAGCTCAGATTACATGAACACCGGGGAGCTGTTTTTT.

This clonotype was recorded many times. This chain joins TRBV29-1 and TRBJ1-1; D gene ambiguous. Trimming stripped 1 base from V and 1 base from J, with 7 bases between. Germline V gene sequence: CDR1 SQVTM, CDR2 ANQGSEA. The CDR3 loop spans 13 amino acids. CDR3 residues: CSVEVGQNTEAFF. The CDR3 DNA reads as TGCAGCGTTGAAGTAGGTCAGAACACTGAAGCTTTCTTT.

V and J are TRBV2 and TRBJ2-7, with 8 bases fitting TRBD2. Germline V CDR1 and CDR2: SNHLY, FYNNEI. With V trimmed by 7 bases and J by 3 bases, 8 bases remained unmatched. The CDR3 loop spans 14 amino acids. The CDR3 reads CASTNSGANYEQYF. The CDR3 coding sequence is TGTGCCAGCACCAATAGCGGGGCGAACTACGAGCAGTACTTC.

The V and J genes are TRBV20-1 and TRBJ2-7, with D possibly TRBD1 on 6 matching bases. Trimming took off 0 bases at V and 2 bases at J, with 11 bases between the two ends. This CDR3 spans 14 amino acids. Germline V gene data show CDR1 as DFQATT and CDR2 as SNEGSKA (reference sequence). In nucleotides, the CDR3 is TGCAGTGCTAGAGATCCGCGGACAGCCTACGAGCAGTACTTC. Residues: CSARDPRTAYEQYF.

The chain is built from TRBV9 and TRBJ1-1; D may be TRBD1 (5 bases). The CDR3 has 17 residues. Trimming took 0 bases from V and 3 from J, leaving 18 bases between them. Per germline, CDR1 SGDLS and CDR2 YYNGEE. The CDR3 spells CASSVEGRGALYTEAFF. In DNA, the CDR3 is TGTGCCAGCAGCGTAGAAGGACGTGGGGCACTGTACACTGAAGCTTTCTTT.

This clonotype was observed at least ten times. The chain links TRBV19 to TRBJ2-3, with 8 bases fitting TRBD1. The V gene's germline CDR1 is LNHDA and CDR2 SQIVND (reference sequence). This CDR3 spans 15 amino acids. V was clipped by 6 bases and J by 2 bases; unmatched bases: 7. In DNA, the CDR3 is TGTGCCAGTAGGGAGACAGGGGCCTTCACAGATACGCAGTATTTT. It yields the protein CASRETGAFTDTQYF.

This clonotype appeared many times. J is TRBJ2-7 and V is TRBV5-1; TRBD2 is a possible D gene (5 bases). This CDR3 comprises 14 residues. CDR1 SGHRS and CDR2 YFSETQ come from the germline V gene. V lost 4 bases and J 0 bases, leaving 11 bases between the germline ends. As DNA, the CDR3 is TGCGCCAGCAGCCGGGATGCCAGCTCCTACGAGCAGTACTTC. It translates to CASSRDASSYEQYF.

This clonotype was detected a few times. The rearrangement links TRBV20-1 to TRBJ1-4; 12 bases map to TRBD1. From germline, CDR1 is DFQATT and CDR2 SNEGSKA (reference sequence). CDR3 length: 18 amino acids. With V trimmed by 5 bases and J by 0 bases, 10 bases remained unmatched. The CDR3 region has the DNA TGCAGTGCTTTCGGGACAGGGGGCAAGCGGGCAACTAATGAAAAACTGTTTTTT. Amino acids: CSAFGTGGKRATNEKLFF.

The gene calls are TRBV7-2 and TRBJ2-1; perhaps TRBD1 as D (6 bases). This CDR3 spans 16 amino acids. V lost 4 bases and J 7 bases, leaving 20 bases between the germline ends. CDR1 is SGHTA, CDR2 FQGNSA, per germline. CDR3 region: CASSSSGAGVGNEQFF. CDR3 nucleotides: TGTGCCAGCAGCTCCTCCGGCGCAGGGGTCGGGAATGAGCAGTTCTTC.

The sample holds many counts of this clonotype. The chain couples TRBV15 to TRBJ1-2, with 8 positions matching TRBD1. Germline CDR1 reads LNHNV; CDR2 reads YYDKDF (reference sequence). The V and J ends lost 3 bases and 8 bases, in that order; junction bases with no gene match: 5. The CDR3 totals 13 residues. DNA for the CDR3: TGTGCCACCAGCAGTCAGGGGGCCGGCGGCTACACCTTC. Residues: CATSSQGAGGYTF.

The genes are TRBV29-1 and TRBJ1-5; TRBD1 is a possible D gene (5 bases). CDR3 length: 13 residues. Trimming left V 7 bases short and J 5 bases short, with 15 bases between. Germline CDR1 and CDR2: SQVTM and ANQGSEA. Written as DNA, the CDR3 is TGCAGCGCCACCGGTGGGGGGGATCAGCCCCAGCATTTT. Translating gives CSATGGGDQPQHF.

V gene TRBV24-1 combines with J gene TRBJ2-1; 9 bases line up with TRBD1. Germline trimming cut 3 bases from V and 3 bases from J; bases unmatched to any gene: 5. Germline CDR1 KGHDR, CDR2 SFDVKD. CDR3 length equals 16 residues. CDR3 nucleotide sequence: TGTGCCACCAGTGATGCCGGGACAGGGCACTACAATGAGCAGTTCTTC. Its translation is CATSDAGTGHYNEQFF.

This sequence joins TRBV7-2 and TRBJ1-4; 7 bases line up with TRBD1. CDR1 and CDR2 (germline): SGHTA, FQGNSA. This CDR3 spans 17 amino acids. The ends lost 5 bases at V and 4 bases at J; junction bases unmatched: 13. The chain's CDR3 is CASSRDSSFMSNEKLFF. As DNA, the CDR3 is TGTGCCAGCAGCCGGGACAGCTCTTTTATGAGTAATGAAAAACTGTTTTTT.

CDR3 DNA: TGCAGTGCCAAAAGGACAGCCAACCCCTACGAGCAGTACTTC. Translation: CSAKRTANPYEQYF. V gene TRBV20-1 combines with J gene TRBJ2-7, with TRBD1 as a possible D gene (6 bases). The CDR3 extends over 14 amino acids. The V gene lost 6 bases and the J gene lost 2 bases, with 17 bases spanning the gap. The germline V gene has CDR1 DFQATT and CDR2 SNEGSKA (reference sequence).

In this sample, this clonotype turned up a few times. V is TRBV20-1 and J is TRBJ1-3, with D uncertain. The V gene's germline CDR1 is DFQATT and CDR2 SNEGSKA (reference sequence). The V end lost 0 bases, the J end lost 0 bases, and 6 bases lay between the germline ends. This CDR3 contains 14 residues. CDR3 bases: TGCAGTGCTAGAGAGCTTGCCTCTGGAAACACCATATATTTT. This gives the protein CSARELASGNTIYF.

The chain joins TRBV20-1 to TRBJ2-3, with 8 bases identical to TRBD2. In germline, CDR1 is DFQATT, CDR2 SNEGSKA (reference sequence). The CDR3 sequence is 14 residues long. V was clipped by 4 bases and J by 3 bases; unmatched bases: 6. CDR3 amino acids: CSAKQRGPTDTQYF. The CDR3 nucleotides read TGCAGTGCTAAACAGCGGGGGCCTACAGATACGCAGTATTTT.

The chain is built from TRBV29-1 and TRBJ2-3; 11 nucleotides align to TRBD2. J lost 3 bases, V lost 7 bases, and 6 bases had no gene match. The length of the CDR3 is 14 residues. Germline assignment: CDR1 SQVTM and CDR2 ANQGSEA. The CDR3 spells CSGIAGGATDTQYF. The CDR3 bases are TGCAGCGGAATAGCGGGGGGGGCGACAGATACGCAGTATTTT.

The table lists this clonotype with a few counts. The chain employs TRBV30 and TRBJ1-6; D remains ambiguous. Trimming pared 3 bases from V and 13 bases from J, leaving 13 bases between. Germline V gene data show CDR1 as GTSNPN and CDR2 as SVGIG (reference sequence). The CDR3 is 12 amino acids. CDR3 DNA: TGTGCCTGGAGGCGTTCCTCGGGGCCCCTCCACTTT. Protein sequence: CAWRRSSGPLHF.

This clonotype was counted between two and nine times. This chain links TRBV10-3 with TRBJ2-1, with 10 bases that match TRBD2. Germline V CDR1 and CDR2: ENHRY, SYGVKD. After removal of 6 bases from V and 7 bases from J, the junction contained 9 bases not matched to a gene. This CDR3 contains 15 residues. CDR3 amino acids: CAISSGSGGLNEQFF. The CDR3 DNA follows: TGTGCCATCAGCTCCGGTAGCGGGGGGCTTAATGAGCAGTTCTTC.